This T cell receptor (beta chain) was sequenced in a study of cytomegalovirus exposure and HLA in healthy donors. Sequencing was performed with immunoSEQ multiplex PCR; in TCRdb, only in-frame clones are kept and a portion is missing. The sample includes 150,000 to 160,000 clones, approximately 86% seen only once; the top ten take approximately 20%. CDR1 and CDR2 from the germline V gene are SNHLY and FYNNEI. Unmatched junction bases numbered 7, after V lost 7 bases and J lost 4 bases. The CDR3 is 16 residues long. The donors were part of the validation cohort, which consisted of some 120 subjects and was separate from the first cohort of about 720 subjects.

The receptor comes from a man younger than 35 in good health and CMV-seropositive. This chain links TRBV2 with TRBJ2-1; 13 bases map to TRBD2. Sequenced: PBMCs. The CDR3 coding sequence is TGTGCCAGCAAGAAGAGGGGACTAGCGGGGTACAATGAGCAGTTCTTC. Protein sequence: CASKKRGLAGYNEQFF.